There are a few counts of the clone carrying this T cell receptor beta chain. Random hexamers were used to reverse transcribe roughly 0.45 to 1 ug of RNA. TCRdb recomputed calls from the immunoSEQ multiplex PCR reads with MiXCR, one row per CDR3 protein. Among some 400,000 distinct CDR3 sequences listed, more than 80% were seen once. The data were obtained in a study of CD8 T cells in Susac syndrome. V lost 11 bases and J 1 base, leaving 12 bases between the germline ends. The V gene's germline CDR1 is MNHNS and CDR2 SASEGT. CDR3 length equals 12 residues. V is TRBV6-1 and J is TRBJ2-7, with D hard to call. The sample consisted of CD8+ T cells from PBMCs. The sequence came from a human donor with multiple sclerosis. The CDR3 protein is CASGTNSYEQYF. CDR3 in DNA: TGTGCCTCCGGCACAAATTCCTACGAGCAGTACTTC.